These 4 T cell receptor beta chains were sequenced from one sample in a study of blood T cell repertoires in COVID-19. Method: immunoSEQ multiplex PCR; TCRdb's copy keeps in-frame clones and lacks some. The sample lists about 100,000 clones, roughly 81% occurring once. Sequencing input: peripheral blood. These receptors came from an elderly man with COVID-19, enrolled during active disease.

The chain is built from TRBV5-5 and TRBJ1-1, with unresolved D. The CDR3 loop spans 13 amino acids. The V end lost 3 bases, the J end lost 1 base, and 7 bases lay between the germline ends. The germline CDR1 and CDR2 sequences are SGHKS and YYEKEE (reference sequence). CDR3 DNA: TGTGCCAGCAGCTCGACAACGAACACTGAAGCTTTCTTT. Protein: CASSSTTNTEAFF.

The chain links TRBV3-1 (or the pseudogene TRBV3-2) to TRBJ1-3; no clear D gene. The CDR3 is 14 residues long. Trimming left V 4 bases short and J 9 bases short, with 16 bases between. The germline CDR1 and CDR2 sequences are LGHDT and YNNKEL (reference sequence). The CDR3: CASSPRGRGGTIYF. CDR3 nucleotide sequence: TGTGCCAGCAGCCCCCGAGGCCGGGGTGGCACCATATATTTT.

The chain employs TRBV15 and TRBJ1-5; D unclear. This CDR3 has 14 amino acids. V lost 3 bases and J 3 bases, leaving 9 bases between the germline ends. In germline, CDR1 is LNHNV, CDR2 YYDKDF (reference sequence). CDR3 sequence reads: CATSSRRFNQPQHF. In DNA form, the CDR3 reads TGTGCCACCAGCAGTAGAAGATTCAATCAGCCCCAGCATTTT.

This clone has only one observation. The chain recombines TRBV2 with TRBJ2-3, with TRBD1 identical over 9 bases. J lost 5 bases, V lost 5 bases, and 11 bases had no gene match. Germline-derived CDR1 and CDR2 are SNHLY and FYNNEI. This CDR3 is 16 amino acids long. This chain's CDR3 is CASSLMRTGVGDTQYF. The CDR3 region has the DNA TGTGCCAGCAGTTTGATGCGGACAGGGGTAGGAGATACGCAGTATTTT. The whole variable domain, filled in from reference TRBV2 and TRBJ2-3, reads EPEVTQTPSHQVTQMGQEVILRCVPISNHLYFYWYRQILGQKVEFLVSFYNNEISEKSEIFDDQFSVERPDGSNFTLKIRSTKLEDSAMYFCASSLMRTGVGDTQYFGPGTRLTVL.